The clone carrying this T cell receptor beta chain was picked up a small number of times. Its matching antigen is unknown. The germline V gene encodes CDR1 SNHLY and CDR2 FYNNEI. The CDR3 sequence is 13 residues long. The germline V and J ends were trimmed by 4 bases and 1 base, with 8 bases remaining between them. In nominal health when sampled, donors likely had unrecorded immune exposures nonetheless. PCR was performed using 60 Vbeta and 13 Jbeta primers. Generated by immunoSEQ multiplex PCR, the TCRdb table keeps only in-frame clones and is missing some. The sample has 100,000 or so clones; 73% are singletons. The data stem from a study of cytomegalovirus exposure and HLA in healthy donors. Findings and limits, study-wide: The HLA-A and HLA-B alleles of most subjects were reportedly predicted accurately from TCR beta sequences. One variant, a missense change in DCLRE1C, was linked in a later analysis to TCR beta V- and J-gene trimming.

The sequence was collected from a man aged 35-49 years in good health and CMV-seronegative. The chain has TRBV2 and TRBJ2-7, with unresolved D. The source material was PBMCs. The CDR3 region is CASSVLQSYEQYF. The CDR3 DNA is TGTGCCAGCAGTGTTTTACAGTCCTACGAGCAGTACTTC.